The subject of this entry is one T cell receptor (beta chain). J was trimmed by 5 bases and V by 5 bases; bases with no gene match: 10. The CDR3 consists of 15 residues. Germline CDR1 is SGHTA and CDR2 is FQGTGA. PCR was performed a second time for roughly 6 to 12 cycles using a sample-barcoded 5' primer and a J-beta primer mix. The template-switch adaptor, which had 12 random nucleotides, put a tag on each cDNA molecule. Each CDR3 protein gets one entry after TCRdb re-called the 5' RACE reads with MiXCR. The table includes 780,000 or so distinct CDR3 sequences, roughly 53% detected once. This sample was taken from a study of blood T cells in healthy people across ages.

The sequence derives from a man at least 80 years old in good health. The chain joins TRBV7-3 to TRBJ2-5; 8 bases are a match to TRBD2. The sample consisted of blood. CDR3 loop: CASSPSGSGGETQYF. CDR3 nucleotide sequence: TGTGCCAGCAGCCCCAGCGGGAGTGGCGGGGAGACCCAGTACTTC.